The rows below give T cell receptor beta chains drawn from one sample of a study of blood T cell repertoires in COVID-19. The table came from immunoSEQ multiplex PCR; TCRdb's copy has only in-frame clones and leaves some out. The table lists tens of thousands of clones, more than 75% of them singletons. Sequencing input: peripheral blood. The receptors originated from a human donor with acute or convalescent COVID-19. The donor label of this sample is uncertain. CDR3s leave out the opening cysteine and the closing phenylalanine or tryptophan. The D gene is left open where the match is weak. Only some rows state a clone size, as once, few, many or a class for expanded clones.

clone size: NA
J gene: TRBJ2-7
D gene: TRBD2
V gene: TRBV7-2
CDR3 protein: ASSLAGAYEQY

clone size: NA
J gene: TRBJ1-6
D gene: TRBD1
V gene: TRBV29-1
CDR3 protein: SVRTGGNSPLH

clone size: NA
J gene: TRBJ2-7
D gene: TRBD2
V gene: TRBV6-1
CDR3 protein: ASSERVTSGKGPEQY

clone size: NA
J gene: TRBJ1-2
D gene: TRBD1
V gene: TRBV28
CDR3 protein: ASSPGQGGGYT

clone size: NA
J gene: TRBJ2-5
D gene: TRBD2
V gene: TRBV2
CDR3 protein: AGPGLAVSQETQY

clone size: NA
J gene: TRBJ2-7
D gene: TRBD1
V gene: TRBV18
CDR3 protein: ASSQGQGANEQY

clone size: once
J gene: TRBJ1-2
D gene: TRBD1
V gene: TRBV23-1
CDR3 protein: ASSPDREWHIGYT

clone size: NA
J gene: TRBJ1-1
D gene: TRBD1
V gene: TRBV30
CDR3 protein: AAQQGDTEAF

clone size: NA
J gene: TRBJ1-6
D gene: TRBD1
V gene: TRBV4-2
CDR3 protein: ASSQVTGGNSPLH

clone size: NA
J gene: TRBJ1-3
D gene: TRBD1
V gene: TRBV5-1
CDR3 protein: ASSGGTDGNTIY

clone size: NA
J gene: TRBJ1-5
D gene: NA
V gene: TRBV4-2
CDR3 protein: ASSYIQNSNQPQH

clone size: NA
J gene: TRBJ2-1
D gene: TRBD2
V gene: TRBV4-1
CDR3 protein: ASSQLIAGGRINEQF

clone size: NA
J gene: TRBJ1-1
D gene: TRBD1
V gene: TRBV4-1
CDR3 protein: ASSHPGTGTRNTEAF

clone size: NA
J gene: TRBJ2-7
D gene: TRBD1
V gene: TRBV5-1
CDR3 protein: ASSFDGQGPVEQY

clone size: NA
J gene: TRBJ1-6
D gene: NA
V gene: TRBV27
CDR3 protein: ASREGLPYSPLH

clone size: NA
J gene: TRBJ1-2
D gene: NA
V gene: TRBV6-5
CDR3 protein: ASSYRGGSGYT